Included here is one T cell receptor (beta chain) sequence, with context. CDR1 is LGHDT and CDR2 is YNNKEL in the germline V gene (reference sequence). The CDR3 has 12 amino acids. V lost 3 bases and J lost 14, with 15 bases in between. The data stem from a study of control samples from healthy donors and cancer patients. Assay used: immunoSEQ multiplex PCR; TCRdb lists only in-frame clones, some missing. The table includes some 120,000 clones, 90% to 95% detected once. The material sequenced was blood. The chain recombines TRBV3-1 (or the pseudogene TRBV3-2) with TRBJ2-3; the D gene is possibly TRBD2 (6 bases). The receptor's source is a woman under 30 in good health. The CDR3 is CASSHQRARAYF. CDR3 sequence (DNA): TGTGCCAGCAGCCATCAGCGGGCTAGGGCGTATTTT.